The following is a TCR beta chain sequence with its context. What it binds is unknown. Produced via immunoSEQ multiplex PCR; TCRdb's table is partial and in-frame only. This sample has roughly 100,000 clones, with 93% found just once. Deletions cut 2 bases from V and 0 bases from J, with 16 bases between. CDR3 size: 17 residues. CDR1 is SGHRS, CDR2 YFSETQ, per germline. The data originate from a study of siplizumab effects on memory and regulatory T cells. Study conclusions and caveats: The study did not confirm that proliferating Tregs from siplizumab cultures were suppressive. A naive or memory phenotype could not be assigned to roughly 80-97% of the proliferating CD4+ or CD8+ clones. Solely a minor proportion of alloreactive clones could be assigned to unstimulated subsets.

Specimen: CD4+ T cells sorted from blood. The TCR sequence derives from a human donor in good health. The chain has TRBV5-1 and TRBJ2-3; D is possibly TRBD2 (5 bases). DNA for the CDR3: TGCGCCAGCAGCTTTTCTCCGGGGATAACTAGCACAGATACGCAGTATTTT. Translation gives CASSFSPGITSTDTQYF.